The rows below give T cell receptor beta chains drawn from one sample of a study of control samples from healthy donors and cancer patients. Generated by immunoSEQ multiplex PCR, the TCRdb table keeps only in-frame clones and is missing some. The table has 150,000 to 200,000 clones, 91% seen once; the top ten hold approximately 1.5%. Sequences were obtained from blood. The receptors come from a woman aged 30 to 39 in good health. The CDR3 runs from the conserved cysteine through the conserved F or W. Each record gives: clone size, CDR3 length, V gene, J gene, D gene, CDR3 protein, CDR3 DNA. A D gene is named only where the DNA matches it firmly. A row's size may be missing; if present it is once, few, many or a size class.

.	14	TRBV5-1	TRBJ2-1	.	CASSLGGPYNEQFF	TGCGCCAGCAGCTTGGGCGGACCCTACAATGAGCAGTTCTTC
.	16	TRBV4-1	TRBJ2-7	.	CASSQATRGGSYEQYF	TGCGCCAGCAGCCAAGCTACCAGGGGGGGCTCCTACGAGCAGTACTTC
.	16	TRBV4-3	TRBJ2-1	TRBD1	CASSQDPGTGSNEQFF	TGCGCCAGCAGCCAAGACCCCGGGACAGGGTCGAATGAGCAGTTCTTC
.	14	TRBV6-6	TRBJ1-3	TRBD1	CASSWTGGGNTIYF	TGTGCCAGCAGTTGGACAGGGGGAGGAAACACCATATATTTT
.	16	TRBV5-1	TRBJ2-3	.	CASSLGGDAHTDTQYF	TGCGCCAGCAGCTTGGGAGGGGACGCACACACAGATACGCAGTATTTT
.	14	TRBV19	TRBJ1-3	TRBD1	CASSSDRAGNTIYF	TGTGCCAGTAGTTCGGACAGGGCCGGAAACACCATATATTTT
.	15	TRBV6-5	TRBJ1-5	.	CASSRTSYSNQPQHF	TGTGCCAGCAGTCGGACATCTTATAGCAATCAGCCCCAGCATTTT
.	15	TRBV9	TRBJ1-3	.	CASSVGRASGNTIYF	TGTGCCAGCAGCGTAGGGCGGGCCTCTGGAAACACCATATATTTT
.	16	TRBV7-2	TRBJ2-1	TRBD2	CASSSAGVWGYNEQFF	TGTGCCAGCAGCTCAGCGGGAGTCTGGGGATACAATGAGCAGTTCTTC
.	14	TRBV11-3	TRBJ2-7	TRBD1	CASSWGQESYEQYF	TGTGCCAGCAGCTGGGGACAGGAGTCCTACGAGCAGTACTTC
few	13	TRBV12-3/TRBV12-4	TRBJ1-5	TRBD1	CASRTGGNQPQHF	TGTGCCAGCAGGACAGGGGGCAATCAGCCCCAGCATTTT
once	12	TRBV18	TRBJ1-1	.	CASSPVVSEAFF	TGTGCCAGCTCACCGGTCGTTTCGGAAGCTTTCTTT
.	15	TRBV28	TRBJ1-5	.	CASSFGGSSNQPQHF	TGTGCCAGCAGTTTCGGTGGCAGTAGCAATCAGCCCCAGCATTTT
.	15	TRBV5-6	TRBJ2-1	.	CASSHGRGPYNEQFF	TGTGCCAGCAGCCACGGACGAGGACCTTACAATGAGCAGTTCTTC
.	13	TRBV2	TRBJ2-6	.	CASRDSGANVLTF	TGTGCCAGCAGGGATTCTGGGGCCAACGTCCTGACTTTC
.	15	TRBV15	TRBJ2-7	TRBD1	CATSRENDRAYEQYF	TGTGCCACCAGCAGAGAAAACGACAGGGCCTACGAGCAGTACTTC